One and the same sample provided the 23 T cell receptor beta chains below, sequenced in a study of preoperative IRX-2 immunotherapy in early breast cancer. Indicated treatment: preoperative locoregional IRX-2 cytokine immunotherapy. Some clones are missing from TCRdb's copy, which holds only in-frame ones; the method was immunoSEQ multiplex PCR. The sample records 34,000 or so clones, about 96% being singletons. Sampling took place from a patient treated with IRX-2 immunotherapy. These receptors were taken from a human donor with breast cancer.

The chain uses TRBV4-2 and TRBJ1-6; D is unclear. V lost 6 bases to trimming and J lost 0 bases, with 15 bases between them. The germline V gene encodes CDR1 LGHNA and CDR2 YNFKEQ. The CDR3 has 17 residues. The CDR3 is CASSSMEEGSYNSPLHF. The CDR3 DNA reads TGTGCCAGCAGTAGCATGGAGGAGGGCTCCTATAATTCACCCCTCCACTTT.

This rearrangement joins TRBV7-8 to TRBJ2-1; tentatively, D is TRBD1 (5 bases). The CDR3 is made up of 12 amino acids. Germline-derived CDR1 and CDR2 are SGHVS and FQNEAQ. Trimming took 5 bases from V and 8 from J, leaving 10 bases between them. DNA of the CDR3: TGTGCCAGCAGCCCTCAGGGCGATGAGCAGTTCTTC. Amino acid sequence: CASSPQGDEQFF.

The V gene is TRBV9, the J gene TRBJ2-7; D might be TRBD1 or TRBD2, each matching 5 bases. This CDR3 is 14 amino acids long. Germline CDR1 is SGDLS and CDR2 is YYNGEE. V was trimmed by 4 bases and J by 1 base, leaving 12 bases between them. In nucleotides, the CDR3 is TGTGCCAGCAGCACGGGACGGGTATCCTACGAGCAGTACTTC. This gives the protein CASSTGRVSYEQYF.

The rearrangement uses TRBV7-3 and TRBJ2-6; no reliable D call. Per the germline V gene, CDR1 is SGHTA and CDR2 is FQGTGA. The V and J ends lost 2 bases and 0 bases respectively, with 11 bases between them. The CDR3 contains 17 residues. The CDR3 protein is CASSLYSATSGANVLTF. The CDR3 coding sequence is TGTGCCAGCAGCTTATATTCGGCGACCTCTGGGGCCAACGTCCTGACTTTC.

The rearrangement links TRBV7-3 to TRBJ1-6, with unresolved D. The V end was cut by 5 bases, the J end by 8 bases, with 16 bases between. Germline V gene sequence: CDR1 SGHTA, CDR2 FQGTGA. The CDR3 is 15 amino acids. The CDR3 loop reads CASSDSLLLDSPLHF. CDR3 DNA sequence: TGTGCCAGCAGCGATTCTCTTCTCCTCGATTCACCCCTCCACTTT. The full variable domain, completed using reference TRBV7-3 and TRBJ1-6, is GAGVSQTPSNKVTEKGKYVELRCDPISGHTALYWYRQSLGQGPEFLIYFQGTGAADDSGLPNDRFFAVRPEGSVSTLKIQRTERGDSAVYLCASSDSLLLDSPLHFGNGTRLTVT.

The V gene is TRBV7-6, the J gene TRBJ2-3, with TRBD2 matching over 13 bases. J was trimmed by 8 bases and V by 0 bases; bases with no gene match: 8. The CDR3 sequence is 17 residues long. CDR1 is SGHVS, CDR2 FNYEAQ, per germline. The chain's CDR3 is CASSLARGLAGPSTQYF. In DNA form, the CDR3 reads TGTGCCAGCAGCTTAGCCAGGGGACTAGCGGGGCCCTCTACGCAGTATTTT. The complete variable domain, with remaining parts taken from reference TRBV7-6 and TRBJ2-3, reads GAGVSQSPRYKVTKRGQDVALRCDPISGHVSLYWYRQALGQGPEFLTYFNYEAQQDKSGLPNDRFSAERPEGSISTLTIQRTEQRDSAMYRCASSLARGLAGPSTQYFGPGTRLTVL.

This CDR3 reads CASSPNRGFSEKLFF. The CDR3 DNA is TGTGCCAGCAGCCCCAATCGGGGGTTTAGTGAAAAACTGTTTTTT. The chain uses TRBV7-2 and TRBJ1-4; a weak D match, TRBD1 (5 bases). The CDR3 length is 15 residues. The ends were cut back, 5 bases at V and 7 bases at J, with 17 bases in the middle. CDR1 SGHTA and CDR2 FQGNSA come from the germline V gene.

The chain carries TRBV30 and TRBJ2-1, with 8 bases lining up with TRBD2. CDR3 size: 15 residues. V was pared by 2 bases and J by 7 bases, with 10 bases of the junction left unmatched. The germline V gene has CDR1 GTSNPN and CDR2 SVGIG (reference sequence). The CDR3 sequence: CAWSLVAGHENEQFF. The CDR3 DNA sequence: TGTGCCTGGAGTCTGGTAGCGGGACATGAGAATGAGCAGTTCTTC.

The chain is built from TRBV10-1 and TRBJ2-7; D is possibly TRBD1 or TRBD2 (5 bases each). The germline V and J ends were trimmed by 4 bases and 1 base, with 14 bases remaining between them. The CDR3 extends over 15 amino acids. Per germline, CDR1 WNHNN and CDR2 SYGVQD (reference sequence). CDR3 residues: CASSVGPRRSYEQYF. The CDR3 DNA reads as TGCGCCAGCAGTGTGGGACCCCGAAGGTCCTACGAGCAGTACTTC.

This clone was seen a single time. The chain uses TRBV19 and TRBJ1-1; 10 positions match TRBD1. The CDR3 runs to 15 residues. Germline-derived CDR1 and CDR2 are LNHDA and SQIVND (reference sequence). J gave up 3 bases and V 3 bases, and 4 bases lay outside the gene matches. CDR3 DNA sequence: TGTGCCAGTAGTATCAGGGGGACAGGGGACACTGAAGCTTTCTTT. Translated, it gives CASSIRGTGDTEAFF. The full variable domain, in which reference TRBV19 and TRBJ1-1 provide the parts outside the CDR3, is DGGITQSPKYLFRKEGQNVTLSCEQNLNHDAMYWYRQDPGQGLRLIYYSQIVNDFQKGDIAEGYSVSREKKESFPLTVTSAQKNPTAFYLCASSIRGTGDTEAFFGQGTRLTVV.

The chain couples TRBV5-1 to TRBJ2-3; 8 bases match TRBD2. The ends lost 3 bases at V and 7 bases at J; junction bases unmatched: 10. The CDR3 consists of 15 residues. CDR1 and CDR2 (germline): SGHRS, YFSETQ. The CDR3 sequence is CASSSMSSGGHTQYF. CDR3 coding DNA: TGCGCCAGCAGCTCCATGTCCAGCGGGGGCCATACGCAGTATTTT. The whole variable domain, filled in from reference TRBV5-1 and TRBJ2-3, reads KAGVTQTPRYLIKTRGQQVTLSCSPISGHRSVSWYQQTPGQGLQFLFEYFSETQRNKGNFPGRFSGRQFSNSRSEMNVSTLELGDSALYLCASSSMSSGGHTQYFGPGTRLTVL.

The chain uses TRBV7-8 and TRBJ2-1; TRBD2 matches 9 bases. Germline V CDR1 and CDR2: SGHVS, FQNEAQ. This CDR3 is 17 amino acids long. Trimming at V came to 2 bases and at J to 7 bases, leaving 12 bases not matched to a gene. The CDR3 reads CASSLLAGASRGNEQFF. The CDR3, as DNA: TGTGCCAGCAGCTTATTAGCGGGGGCCTCCCGGGGGAATGAGCAGTTCTTC.

V usage is TRBV20-1 and J usage is TRBJ2-5; D is ambiguous. V was shortened by 5 bases and J by 7 bases, with 11 bases between the two germline ends. The germline gives CDR1 DFQATT, CDR2 SNEGSKA (reference sequence). The CDR3 contains 11 residues. This CDR3 reads CSAPIRWTQYF. DNA of the CDR3: TGCAGTGCTCCCATAAGATGGACCCAGTACTTC.

The gene calls are TRBV7-9 and TRBJ2-7, with D possibly being TRBD1 (5 bases). The CDR3 is made up of 13 amino acids. Deletions cut 2 bases from V and 8 bases from J, with 13 bases between. From germline, CDR1 is SEHNR and CDR2 FQNEAQ (reference sequence). CDR3 sequence reads: CASSLHVDTQQYF. CDR3 nucleotide sequence: TGTGCCAGCAGCTTACATGTGGACACACAGCAGTACTTC.

The J gene is TRBJ1-1, the V gene TRBV6-6; D gene ambiguous. The CDR3 totals 13 residues. From germline, CDR1 is MNHNY and CDR2 SVGAGI (reference sequence). Trimming pared 2 bases from V and 4 bases from J, leaving 8 bases between. The CDR3 reads CASSYSLGTEAFF. The DNA of the CDR3 is TGTGCCAGCAGTTACAGTTTGGGCACTGAAGCTTTCTTT.

This chain connects TRBV11-2 to TRBJ1-3; no reliable D call. CDR1 is SGHAT and CDR2 is FQNNGV in the germline V gene. This CDR3 is 15 amino acids long. Trimming took 6 bases from V and 3 from J, leaving 15 bases between them. The CDR3 region has the DNA TGTGCCAGCAGGCTAGGCAGCTGGGATGGAAACACCATATATTTT. It codes for CASRLGSWDGNTIYF.

The V gene is TRBV7-6, the J gene TRBJ2-1; 16 positions agree with TRBD2. Trimming took 3 bases from V and 10 from J; bases not matched to a gene: 9. Germline V gives CDR1 SGHVS, CDR2 FNYEAQ. The CDR3 consists of 17 residues. The chain's CDR3 is CASSLYAGTSGRAEQFF. For the CDR3, the DNA is TGTGCCAGCAGCTTGTATGCCGGGACTAGCGGGAGGGCCGAGCAGTTCTTC.

J is TRBJ2-3 and V is TRBV19, with D unclear. Looked up from germline, CDR1 is LNHDA and CDR2 is SQIVND (reference sequence). Trimming left V 2 bases short and J 4 bases short, with 7 bases between. The CDR3 runs 13 residues. The CDR3 here is CASSIRRADTQYF. DNA for the CDR3: TGTGCCAGTAGTATACGGAGAGCAGATACGCAGTATTTT.

CDR3 nucleotide sequence: TGTGCCAGCAGCCAAAAAGACTGGAGGCCTACCTACAATGAGCAGTTCTTC. Translation: CASSQKDWRPTYNEQFF. The chain is built from TRBV16 and TRBJ2-1; maybe TRBD2 (5 bases). Germline V gives CDR1 KGHSY, CDR2 FQNENV. Trimming removed 2 bases from V and 2 bases from J, with 16 bases in between. The CDR3 loop spans 17 amino acids.

The chain links TRBV19 to TRBJ2-5; no clear D gene. From germline, CDR1 is LNHDA and CDR2 SQIVND (reference sequence). This CDR3 spans 14 amino acids. Deletions cut 4 bases from V and 2 bases from J, with 11 bases between. The CDR3 reads CASSRLVFQETQYF. DNA for the CDR3: TGTGCCAGTAGTAGGCTTGTCTTTCAAGAGACCCAGTACTTC. The full variable domain, with the rest looked up from reference TRBV19 and TRBJ2-5, is DGGITQSPKYLFRKEGQNVTLSCEQNLNHDAMYWYRQDPGQGLRLIYYSQIVNDFQKGDIAEGYSVSREKKESFPLTVTSAQKNPTAFYLCASSRLVFQETQYFGPGTRLLVL.

This chain connects TRBV9 to TRBJ2-1, with TRBD2 identical over 12 bases. In germline, CDR1 is SGDLS, CDR2 YYNGEE. This CDR3 spans 16 amino acids. Trimming removed 3 bases from V and 5 bases from J; junction bases left unmatched: 6. The CDR3: CASSATSGSWHNEQFF. CDR3 nucleotide sequence: TGTGCCAGCAGCGCGACTAGCGGGAGTTGGCACAATGAGCAGTTCTTC.

The chain uses TRBV6-1 and TRBJ1-4; TRBD1 might be the D (5 bases). V gave up 3 bases and J gave up 8 bases, with 19 bases separating them. From germline, CDR1 is MNHNS and CDR2 SASEGT. The length of the CDR3 is 16 residues. In DNA form, the CDR3 reads TGTGCCAGCAGTGATCCCCCCGGGGCGACTATAGAAAAACTGTTTTTT. Residues: CASSDPPGATIEKLFF.

In this sample, this clone turned up once. The chain uses TRBV7-2 and TRBJ2-5; the match to TRBD2 covers 11 bases. The CDR3 has 17 residues. Germline CDR1 SGHTA, CDR2 FQGNSA. V lost 1 base and J lost 5; bases outside the gene matches: 9. CDR3 nucleotides: TGTGCCAGCAGCTTAGGTGGCCTAGCGGGAGGTACCGAGACCCAGTACTTC. It translates to CASSLGGLAGGTETQYF.